This TCR beta chain was recorded in a study of blood T cell repertoires in COVID-19. In the study overall: The samples span acute and convalescent COVID-19 from the United States, Italy and Spain. PBMCs, B-cell-depleted T cells, or T cells provided the cDNA or gDNA that made up the material.

How the authors handled the data: Amplifying reference gene primers gave estimates of nucleated cell counts. The assay was immunoSEQ multiplex PCR, and TCRdb's table has in-frame clones only and misses some. The D gene and trimming were derived from the DNA, and the V and J assignments and clone size from that table. The repertoire holds a few hundred thousand clones, with 88% as singletons. Sequencing input: peripheral blood. The sequence derives from a woman in her thirties who had recovered from COVID-19.

The CDR3 spells CASSFRGGGTSLTYEQYF. In DNA, the CDR3 is TGTGCCAGCAGCTTTAGAGGGGGCGGGACTAGCTTAACCTACGAGCAGTACTTC. The V call is TRBV7-2, the J call TRBJ2-7; TRBD2 aligns across 9 bases. The V segment lost 3 bases and the J segment 2 bases; nucleotides outside the gene matches: 14. CDR1 is SGHTA, CDR2 FQGNSA, per germline. The CDR3 runs 18 residues.